This T cell receptor beta chain was sequenced in a study of human T cells and chemical hapten exposure. About the study: Chiefly female patients presented with alopecia areata, totalis or universalis. Study-wide results and caveats: Controls had significantly fewer large CDR3 similarity clusters than were formed by expanded TCRs.

As for this clonotype: The antigen remains undetermined.

The CDR3 is made up of 13 amino acids. Germline-derived CDR1 and CDR2 are MGHRA and YSYEKL. V was pared by 4 bases and J by 7 bases, with 11 bases between. Documented time point: patch test 2, 6 weeks after DPC sensitization. Treatment meaning: therapeutic diphenylcyclopropenone sensitization with weekly scalp DPC. RNA extraction used unfractionated whole blood as the source of total RNA. TCRdb passed the RACE reads through MiXCR, listing each CDR3 protein once. The data contain about 84,000 distinct CDR3 sequences, roughly a tenth of them singletons. The chain combines TRBV4-1 with TRBJ2-1; TRBD2 is a possible D gene (5 bases). Sequences were derived from whole blood, sampled in connection with sensitization to the hapten diphenylcyclopropenone (DPC). This clonotype was sampled from a woman in her 30s with alopecia areata. Some clones in this sample may be carry-over from other donors' samples. The CDR3 DNA reads as TGCGCCAGCAGCCCAGAGGGCAGTAATGAGCAGTTCTTC. Protein: CASSPEGSNEQFF.